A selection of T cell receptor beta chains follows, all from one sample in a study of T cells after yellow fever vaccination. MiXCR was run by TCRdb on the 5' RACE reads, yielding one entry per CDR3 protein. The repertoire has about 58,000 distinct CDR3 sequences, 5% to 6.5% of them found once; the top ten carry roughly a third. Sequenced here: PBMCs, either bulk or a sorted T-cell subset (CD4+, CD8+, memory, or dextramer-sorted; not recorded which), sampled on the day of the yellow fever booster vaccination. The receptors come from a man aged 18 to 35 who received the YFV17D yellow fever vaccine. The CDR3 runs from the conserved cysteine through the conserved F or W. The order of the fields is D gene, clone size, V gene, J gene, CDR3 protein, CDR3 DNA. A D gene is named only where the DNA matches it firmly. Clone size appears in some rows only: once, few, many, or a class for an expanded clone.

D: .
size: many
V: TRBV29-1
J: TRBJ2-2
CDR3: CSVEGNTGELFF
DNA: TGCAGCGTTGAAGGGAACACCGGGGAGCTGTTTTTT

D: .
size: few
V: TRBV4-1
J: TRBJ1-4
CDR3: CASSQIQAGFEKLFF
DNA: TGCGCCAGCAGCCAAATTCAAGCTGGGTTCGAAAAACTGTTTTTT

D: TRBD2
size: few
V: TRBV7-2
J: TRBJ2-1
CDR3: CASSLTAGGSSYNEQFF
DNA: TGTGCCAGCAGCTTAACCGCGGGGGGTAGCTCCTACAATGAGCAGTTCTTC

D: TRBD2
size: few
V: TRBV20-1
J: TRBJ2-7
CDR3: CSAGLAGGPYEQYF
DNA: TGCAGTGCTGGACTAGCGGGGGGACCCTACGAGCAGTACTTC

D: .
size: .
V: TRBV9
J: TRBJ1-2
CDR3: CASSVGQGVSYGYTF
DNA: TGTGCCAGCAGCGTAGGGCAGGGTGTTTCCTATGGCTACACCTTC

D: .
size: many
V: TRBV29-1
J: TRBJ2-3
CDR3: CSVDLPVDTQYF
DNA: TGCAGCGTTGACCTACCGGTGGATACGCAGTATTTT

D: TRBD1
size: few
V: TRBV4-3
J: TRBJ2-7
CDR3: CASSQQTGGTYEQYF
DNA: TGCGCCAGCAGCCAACAGACAGGGGGTACCTACGAGCAGTACTTC

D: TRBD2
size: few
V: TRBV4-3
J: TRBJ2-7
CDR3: CASSLSSGTYEQYF
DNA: TGCGCCAGCAGCCTATCTAGCGGGACCTACGAGCAGTACTTC

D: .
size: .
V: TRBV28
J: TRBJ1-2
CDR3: CASRDLNYGYTF
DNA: TGTGCCAGCAGGGACCTTAACTATGGCTACACCTTC

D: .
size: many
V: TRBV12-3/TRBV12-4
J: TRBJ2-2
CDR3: CASSLGGIGELFF
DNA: TGTGCCAGCAGTTTAGGTGGAATCGGGGAGCTGTTTTTT

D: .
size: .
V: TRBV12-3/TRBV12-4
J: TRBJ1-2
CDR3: CASSFGGLNGYTF
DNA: TGTGCCAGCAGTTTTGGGGGGCTGAATGGCTACACCTTC

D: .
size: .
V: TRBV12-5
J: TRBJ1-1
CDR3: CASGLVIDTEAFF
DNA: TGTGCTAGTGGTTTGGTCATAGACACTGAAGCTTTCTTT

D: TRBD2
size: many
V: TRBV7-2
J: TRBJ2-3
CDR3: CASSPRLAGESTDTQYF
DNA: TGTGCCAGCAGCCCCCGACTAGCGGGGGAGAGCACAGATACGCAGTATTTT

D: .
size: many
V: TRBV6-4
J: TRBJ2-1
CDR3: CASSDSTGIGEQFF
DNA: TGTGCCAGCAGTGACTCAACGGGGATCGGTGAGCAGTTCTTC

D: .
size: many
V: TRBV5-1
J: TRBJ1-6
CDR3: CASSAGHRNSPLHF
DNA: TGCGCCAGCAGCGCGGGACACCGAAATTCACCCCTCCACTTT

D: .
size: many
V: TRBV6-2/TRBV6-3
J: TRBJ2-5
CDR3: CASGRAETQYF
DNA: TGTGCCAGCGGTAGGGCGGAGACCCAGTACTTC

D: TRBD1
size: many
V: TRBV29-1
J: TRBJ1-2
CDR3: CSVDSRGLGYTF
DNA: TGCAGCGTTGATTCCAGGGGGCTCGGCTACACCTTC

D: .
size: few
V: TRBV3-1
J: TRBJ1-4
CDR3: CASSHLEVRDATNEKLFF
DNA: TGTGCCAGCAGCCATCTGGAGGTCAGGGATGCAACTAATGAAAAACTGTTTTTT

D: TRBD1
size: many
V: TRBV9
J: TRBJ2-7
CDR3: CASSSGTGAYEQYF
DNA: TGTGCCAGCAGCTCCGGGACAGGGGCTTACGAGCAGTACTTC

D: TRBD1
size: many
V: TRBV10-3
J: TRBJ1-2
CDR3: CAISESATGVLNGYTF
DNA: TGTGCCATCAGTGAGTCGGCGACAGGGGTCCTGAATGGCTACACCTTC

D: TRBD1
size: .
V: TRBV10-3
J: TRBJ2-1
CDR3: CAISPRPGQGRYEQFF
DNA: TGTGCCATCAGTCCTAGACCGGGACAGGGGCGATATGAGCAGTTCTTC

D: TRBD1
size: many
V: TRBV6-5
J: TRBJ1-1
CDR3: CASSLTGGLDTEAFF
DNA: TGTGCCAGCAGTCTTACAGGGGGCTTGGACACTGAAGCTTTCTTT

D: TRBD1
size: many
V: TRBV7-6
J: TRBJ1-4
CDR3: CASSLERTGPNEKLFF
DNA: TGTGCCAGCAGCTTAGAGAGGACAGGGCCGAATGAAAAACTGTTTTTT

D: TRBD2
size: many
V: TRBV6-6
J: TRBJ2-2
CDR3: CASIHGPGLGGATGELFF
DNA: TGTGCCAGCATCCACGGGCCGGGACTAGGAGGAGCCACCGGGGAGCTGTTTTTT

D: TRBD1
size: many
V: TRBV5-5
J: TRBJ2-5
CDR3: CASSLGVDRGFGETQYF
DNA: TGTGCCAGCAGCTTGGGGGTGGACAGGGGGTTCGGAGAGACCCAGTACTTC

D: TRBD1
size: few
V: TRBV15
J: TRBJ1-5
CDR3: CATSRDRGHNQPQHF
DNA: TGTGCCACCAGCAGGGACAGGGGGCACAATCAGCCCCAGCATTTT

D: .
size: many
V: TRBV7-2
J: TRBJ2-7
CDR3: CASSLGVRQDSYEQYF
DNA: TGTGCCAGCAGCTTAGGCGTTAGGCAGGACTCCTACGAGCAGTACTTC

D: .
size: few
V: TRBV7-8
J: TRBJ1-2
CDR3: CASSLDRGGGYTF
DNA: TGTGCCAGCAGCTTAGATCGGGGAGGTGGCTACACCTTC

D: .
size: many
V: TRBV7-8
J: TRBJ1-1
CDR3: CASSFGPVAVNTEAFF
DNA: TGTGCCAGCAGCTTCGGTCCCGTTGCAGTTAACACTGAAGCTTTCTTT

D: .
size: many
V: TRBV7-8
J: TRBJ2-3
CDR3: CASSARRGRADTQYF
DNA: TGTGCCAGCAGCGCCCGCCGGGGGAGAGCAGATACGCAGTATTTT

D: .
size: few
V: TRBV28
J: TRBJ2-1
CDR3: CASSWSGRRNEQFF
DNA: TGTGCCAGCAGTTGGTCAGGGCGGAGGAATGAGCAGTTCTTC

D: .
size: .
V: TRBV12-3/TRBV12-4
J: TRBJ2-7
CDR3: CASSSTGYEQYF
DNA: TGTGCCAGCAGTTCGACAGGTTACGAGCAGTACTTC

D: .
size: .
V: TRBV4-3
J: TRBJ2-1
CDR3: CASSQDRTSYDEQFF
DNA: TGCGCCAGCAGCCAAGATCGGACCTCCTATGATGAGCAGTTCTTC

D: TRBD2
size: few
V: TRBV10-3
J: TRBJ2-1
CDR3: CAISGRTGGDEQFF
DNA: TGTGCCATCAGTGGCCGGACGGGAGGCGATGAGCAGTTCTTC

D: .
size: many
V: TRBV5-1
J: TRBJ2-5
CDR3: CASSLGAYQETQYF
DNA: TGCGCCAGCAGCTTGGGGGCGTACCAAGAGACCCAGTACTTC

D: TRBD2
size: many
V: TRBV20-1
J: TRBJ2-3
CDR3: CSARDSSGGYTQYF
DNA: TGCAGTGCTAGAGATAGTAGCGGGGGTTATACGCAGTATTTT

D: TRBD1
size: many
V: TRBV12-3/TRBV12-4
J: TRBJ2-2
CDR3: CASRQGMNTGELFF
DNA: TGTGCCAGCAGACAGGGGATGAACACCGGGGAGCTGTTTTTT

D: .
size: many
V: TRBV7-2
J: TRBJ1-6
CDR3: CASSLVGYSPLHF
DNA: TGTGCCAGCAGCTTAGTGGGGTATTCACCCCTCCACTTT

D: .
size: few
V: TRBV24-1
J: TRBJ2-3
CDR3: CATSESGSDTQYF
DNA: TGTGCCACCAGTGAATCGGGCTCAGATACGCAGTATTTT

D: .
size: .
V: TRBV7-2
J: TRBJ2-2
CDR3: CASSLVGGAYVGELFF
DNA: TGTGCCAGCAGCTTAGTTGGCGGAGCTTATGTCGGGGAGCTGTTTTTT

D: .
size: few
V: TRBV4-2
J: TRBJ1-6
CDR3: CASSQDSPLHF
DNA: TGTGCCAGCAGCCAAGATTCACCCCTCCACTTT

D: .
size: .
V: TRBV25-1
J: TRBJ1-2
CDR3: CASSLRGYGYTF
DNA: TGTGCCAGCAGTCTAAGGGGATATGGCTACACCTTC

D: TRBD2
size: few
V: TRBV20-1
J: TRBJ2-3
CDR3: CSASSLRGGPDTQYF
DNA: TGCAGTGCTAGCTCCCTTCGGGGGGGGCCGGATACGCAGTATTTT

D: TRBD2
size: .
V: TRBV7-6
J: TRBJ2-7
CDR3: CARGNTGLAGGRYYEQYF
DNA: TGTGCCCGGGGAAACACGGGACTAGCGGGGGGCCGGTATTACGAGCAGTACTTC

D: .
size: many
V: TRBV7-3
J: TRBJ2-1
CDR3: CASSPEHTSSYNEQFF
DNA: TGTGCCAGCAGCCCAGAGCATACGAGCTCCTACAATGAGCAGTTCTTC

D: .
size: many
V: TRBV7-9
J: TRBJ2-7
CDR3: CASSLIGSGDSYEQYF
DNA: TGTGCCAGCAGCTTAATCGGGTCGGGGGACTCCTACGAGCAGTACTTC

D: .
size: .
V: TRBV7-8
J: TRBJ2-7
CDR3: CASSPGTHNEQYF
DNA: TGTGCCAGCAGCCCAGGGACCCACAACGAGCAGTACTTC

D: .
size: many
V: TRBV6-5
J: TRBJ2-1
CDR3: CASSYSRRNNEQFF
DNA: TGTGCCAGCAGTTACTCCAGGCGGAACAATGAGCAGTTCTTC

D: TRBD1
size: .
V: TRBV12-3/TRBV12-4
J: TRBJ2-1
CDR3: CASSLSWTGGSSNEQFF
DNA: TGTGCCAGCAGTCTCTCCTGGACAGGGGGAAGTAGCAATGAGCAGTTCTTC